The T cell receptor (beta chain) described here comes from a study of shared clonotypes between healthy human individuals. Profiled with immunoSEQ multiplex PCR; TCRdb holds only in-frame clones, not every one. The sample holds about 1 million clones, around 75% seen once. CDR3 length: 14 residues. Germline V CDR1 and CDR2: GTSNPN, SVGIG (reference sequence). V was clipped by 0 bases and J by 9 bases; unmatched bases: 8. The rearrangement links TRBV30 to TRBJ1-3; 7 nucleotides align to TRBD1. This receptor was taken from a man younger than 30 in good health. Source material: memory CD4+ T cells sorted from blood. Subset meaning: CD45RA-negative fraction. CDR3 nucleotide sequence: TGTGCCTGGAGTGTGGGGACAGCCGGGAGCACCATATATTTT. Protein: CAWSVGTAGSTIYF.